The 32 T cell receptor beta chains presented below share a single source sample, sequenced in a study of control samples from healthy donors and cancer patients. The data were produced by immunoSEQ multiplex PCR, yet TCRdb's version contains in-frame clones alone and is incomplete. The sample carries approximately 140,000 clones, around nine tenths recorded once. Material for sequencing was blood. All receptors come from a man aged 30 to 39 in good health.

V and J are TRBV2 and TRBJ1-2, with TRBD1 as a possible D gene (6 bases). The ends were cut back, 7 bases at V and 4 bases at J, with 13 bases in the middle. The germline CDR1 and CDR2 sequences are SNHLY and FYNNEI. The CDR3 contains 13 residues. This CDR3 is CASMTQGFYGYTF. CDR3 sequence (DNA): TGTGCCAGCATGACACAGGGATTCTATGGCTACACCTTC.

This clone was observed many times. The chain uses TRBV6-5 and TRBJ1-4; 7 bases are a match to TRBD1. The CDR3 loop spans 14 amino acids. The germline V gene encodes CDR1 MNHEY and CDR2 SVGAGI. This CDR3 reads CAITGDVVYEKLFF. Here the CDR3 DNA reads TGTGCGATCACAGGGGACGTAGTTTATGAAAAACTGTTTTTT.

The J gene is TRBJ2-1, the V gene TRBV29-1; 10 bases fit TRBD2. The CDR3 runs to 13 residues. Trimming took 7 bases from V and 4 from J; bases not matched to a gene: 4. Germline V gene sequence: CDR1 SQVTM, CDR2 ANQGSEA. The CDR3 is CSGTSGIYNEQFF. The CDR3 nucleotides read TGCAGCGGAACTAGCGGGATATACAATGAGCAGTTCTTC.

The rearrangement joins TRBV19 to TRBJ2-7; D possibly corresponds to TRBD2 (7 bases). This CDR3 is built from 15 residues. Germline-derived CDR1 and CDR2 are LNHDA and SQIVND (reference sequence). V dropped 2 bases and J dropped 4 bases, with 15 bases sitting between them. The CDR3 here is CASSITGGSVYEQYF. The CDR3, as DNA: TGTGCCAGTAGTATAACGGGGGGCTCCGTATACGAGCAGTACTTC.

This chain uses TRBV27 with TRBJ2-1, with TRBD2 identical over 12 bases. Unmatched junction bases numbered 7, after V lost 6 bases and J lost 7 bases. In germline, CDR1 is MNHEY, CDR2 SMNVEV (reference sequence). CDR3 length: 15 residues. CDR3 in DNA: TGTGCCAGCAGAGGACTAGCGGGGTGGGGGAATGAGCAGTTCTTC. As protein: CASRGLAGWGNEQFF.

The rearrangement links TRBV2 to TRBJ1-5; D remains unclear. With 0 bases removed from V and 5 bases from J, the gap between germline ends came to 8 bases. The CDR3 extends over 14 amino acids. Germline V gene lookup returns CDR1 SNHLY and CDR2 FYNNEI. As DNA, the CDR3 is TGTGCCAGCAGTGAAGCCGGAGGTGATCAGCCCCAGCATTTT. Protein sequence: CASSEAGGDQPQHF. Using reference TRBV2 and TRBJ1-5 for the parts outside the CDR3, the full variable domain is EPEVTQTPSHQVTQMGQEVILRCVPISNHLYFYWYRQILGQKVEFLVSFYNNEISEKSEIFDDQFSVERPDGSNFTLKIRSTKLEDSAMYFCASSEAGGDQPQHFGDGTRLSIL.

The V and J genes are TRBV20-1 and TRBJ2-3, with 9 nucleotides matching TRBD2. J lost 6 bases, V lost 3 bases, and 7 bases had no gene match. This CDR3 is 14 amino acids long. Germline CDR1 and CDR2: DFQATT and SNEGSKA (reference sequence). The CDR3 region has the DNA TGCAGTGCTAGTGCCGCTAGCGGGGACGATACGCAGTATTTT. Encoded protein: CSASAASGDDTQYF.

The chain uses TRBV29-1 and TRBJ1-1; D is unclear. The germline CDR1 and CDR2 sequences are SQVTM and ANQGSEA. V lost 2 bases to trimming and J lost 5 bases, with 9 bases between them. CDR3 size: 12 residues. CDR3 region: CSVESEGTEAFF. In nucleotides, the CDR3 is TGCAGCGTTGAATCCGAAGGGACTGAAGCTTTCTTT.

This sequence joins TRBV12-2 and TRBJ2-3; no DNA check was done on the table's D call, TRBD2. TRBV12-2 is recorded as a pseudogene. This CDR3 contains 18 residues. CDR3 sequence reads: CASRSQGLAGGSTNTQYF. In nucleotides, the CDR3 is TGTGCAAGTCGCTCTCAGGGACTAGCGGGAGGGAGCACAAATACGCAGTATTTT.

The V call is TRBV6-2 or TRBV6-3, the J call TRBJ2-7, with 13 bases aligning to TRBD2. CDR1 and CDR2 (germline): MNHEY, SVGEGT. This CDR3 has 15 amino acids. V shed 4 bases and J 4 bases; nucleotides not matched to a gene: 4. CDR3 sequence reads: CASSSGLAGDYEQYF. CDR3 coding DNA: TGTGCCAGCAGTTCCGGACTAGCGGGAGATTACGAGCAGTACTTC.

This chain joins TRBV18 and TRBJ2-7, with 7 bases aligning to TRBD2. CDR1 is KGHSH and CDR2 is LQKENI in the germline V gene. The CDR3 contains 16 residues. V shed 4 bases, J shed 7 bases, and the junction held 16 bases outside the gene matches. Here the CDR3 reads CASSHGMASGGREQYF. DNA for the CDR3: TGTGCCAGCTCACACGGTATGGCTAGCGGAGGTAGGGAGCAGTACTTC.

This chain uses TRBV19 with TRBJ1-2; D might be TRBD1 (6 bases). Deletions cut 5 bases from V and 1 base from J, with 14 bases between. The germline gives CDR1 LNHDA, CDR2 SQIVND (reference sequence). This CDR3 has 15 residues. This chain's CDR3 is CASSQGRQHNYGYTF. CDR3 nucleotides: TGTGCCAGTAGTCAGGGGCGACAACATAACTATGGCTACACCTTC.

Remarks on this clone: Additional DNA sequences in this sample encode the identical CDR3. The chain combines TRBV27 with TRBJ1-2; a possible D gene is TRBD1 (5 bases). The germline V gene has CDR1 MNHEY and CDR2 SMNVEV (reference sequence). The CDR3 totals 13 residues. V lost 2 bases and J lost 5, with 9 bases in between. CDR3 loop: CASSLRQGYGYTF. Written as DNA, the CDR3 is TGTGCCAGCAGTTTACGGCAGGGTTATGGCTACACCTTC.

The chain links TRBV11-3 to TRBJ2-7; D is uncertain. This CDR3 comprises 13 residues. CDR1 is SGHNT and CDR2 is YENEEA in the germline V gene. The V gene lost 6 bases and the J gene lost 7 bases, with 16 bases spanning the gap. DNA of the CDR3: TGTGCCAGCAGGTCCTCCACAAGTCTAGAGCAGTACTTC. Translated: CASRSSTSLEQYF.

The CDR3: CASSYSSSYNEQFF. CDR3 in DNA: TGTGCCAGCAGTTACTCTAGCTCCTACAATGAGCAGTTCTTC. V gene TRBV6-2 or TRBV6-3 combines with J gene TRBJ2-1; no reliable D call. Germline loops: CDR1 MNHEY, CDR2 SVGEGT. This CDR3 region has 14 residues. V was shortened by 0 bases and J by 0 bases, with 3 bases between the two germline ends.

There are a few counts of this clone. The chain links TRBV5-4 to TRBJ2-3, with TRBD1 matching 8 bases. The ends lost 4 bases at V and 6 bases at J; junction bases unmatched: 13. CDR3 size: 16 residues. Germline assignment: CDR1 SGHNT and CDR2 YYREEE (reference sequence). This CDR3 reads CASSISGQGTRDTQYF. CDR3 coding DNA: TGTGCCAGCAGCATCTCAGGACAGGGAACGAGGGATACGCAGTATTTT.

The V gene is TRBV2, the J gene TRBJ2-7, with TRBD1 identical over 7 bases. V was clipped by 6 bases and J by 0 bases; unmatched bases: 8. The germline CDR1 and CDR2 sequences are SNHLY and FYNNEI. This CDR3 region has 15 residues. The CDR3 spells CASSHRTGNSYEQYF. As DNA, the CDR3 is TGTGCCAGCAGCCATAGGACAGGCAACTCCTACGAGCAGTACTTC.

The chain's CDR3 is CSGRGGDSSYEQYF. CDR3 DNA sequence: TGCAGCGGAAGAGGTGGGGACAGTTCCTACGAGCAGTACTTC. The chain is built from TRBV29-1 and TRBJ2-7; the match to TRBD1 covers 7 bases. V lost 7 bases and J lost 1; bases outside the gene matches: 10. This CDR3 contains 14 residues. The germline V gene has CDR1 SQVTM and CDR2 ANQGSEA.

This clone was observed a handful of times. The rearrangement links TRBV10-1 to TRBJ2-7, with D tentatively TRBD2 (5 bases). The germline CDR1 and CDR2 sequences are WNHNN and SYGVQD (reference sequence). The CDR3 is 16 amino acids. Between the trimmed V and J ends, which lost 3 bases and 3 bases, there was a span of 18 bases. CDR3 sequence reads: CASSDIWLAELYEQYF. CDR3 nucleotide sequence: TGCGCCAGCAGTGATATTTGGCTAGCCGAACTCTACGAGCAGTACTTC.

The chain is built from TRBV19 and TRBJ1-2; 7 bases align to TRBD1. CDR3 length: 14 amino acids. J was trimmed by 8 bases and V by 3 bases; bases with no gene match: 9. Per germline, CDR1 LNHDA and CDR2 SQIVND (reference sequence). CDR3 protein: CASSIADRFGGYTF. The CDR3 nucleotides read TGTGCCAGTAGTATCGCGGACAGGTTCGGGGGCTACACCTTC.

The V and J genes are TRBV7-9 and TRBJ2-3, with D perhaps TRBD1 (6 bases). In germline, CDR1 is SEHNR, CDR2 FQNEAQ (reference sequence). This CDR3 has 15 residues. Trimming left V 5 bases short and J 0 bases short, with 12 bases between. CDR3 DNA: TGTGCCAGCAGCCATTGGACAGCTAGCACAGATACGCAGTATTTT. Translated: CASSHWTASTDTQYF.

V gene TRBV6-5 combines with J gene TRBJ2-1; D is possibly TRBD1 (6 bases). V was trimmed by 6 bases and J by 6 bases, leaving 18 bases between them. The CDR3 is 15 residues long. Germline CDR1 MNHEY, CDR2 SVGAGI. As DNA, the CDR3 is TGTGCCAGCAGCAGACGGGACATCGGCGGCAATGAGCAGTTCTTC. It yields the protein CASSRRDIGGNEQFF.

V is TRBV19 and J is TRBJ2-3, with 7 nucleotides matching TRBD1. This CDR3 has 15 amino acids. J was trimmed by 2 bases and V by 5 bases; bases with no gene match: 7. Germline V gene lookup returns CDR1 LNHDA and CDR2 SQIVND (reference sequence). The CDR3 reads CASSPRDSDTDTQYF. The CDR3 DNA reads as TGTGCCAGTAGTCCCCGGGACAGCGACACAGATACGCAGTATTTT.

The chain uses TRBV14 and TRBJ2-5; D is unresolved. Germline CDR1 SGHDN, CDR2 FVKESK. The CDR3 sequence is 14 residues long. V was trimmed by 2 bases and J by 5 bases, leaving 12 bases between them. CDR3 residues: CASSQFDVMETQYF. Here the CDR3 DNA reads TGTGCCAGCAGCCAATTCGATGTAATGGAGACCCAGTACTTC.

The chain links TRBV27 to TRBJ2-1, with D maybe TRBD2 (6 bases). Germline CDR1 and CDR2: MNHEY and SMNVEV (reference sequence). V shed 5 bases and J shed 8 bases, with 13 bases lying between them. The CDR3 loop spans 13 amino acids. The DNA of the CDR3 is TGTGCCAGCAGTACTAGCCCAGTTTATGAGCAGTTCTTC. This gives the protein CASSTSPVYEQFF.

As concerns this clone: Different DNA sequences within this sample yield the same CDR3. The CDR3 protein is CASSSSGRETQYF. CDR3 DNA: TGTGCCAGCAGTTCGTCCGGTAGGGAGACCCAGTACTTC. This chain uses TRBV28 with TRBJ2-5, with D unresolved. The germline V and J ends were trimmed by 4 bases and 5 bases, with 11 bases remaining between them. The CDR3 runs 13 residues. CDR1 is MDHEN and CDR2 is SYDVKM in the germline V gene. Together with reference TRBV28 and TRBJ2-5, the CDR3 gives the full variable domain: DVKVTQSSRYLVKRTGEKVFLECVQDMDHENMFWYRQDPGLGLRLIYFSYDVKMKEKGDIPEGYSVSREKKERFSLILESASTNQTSMYLCASSSSGRETQYFGPGTRLLVL.

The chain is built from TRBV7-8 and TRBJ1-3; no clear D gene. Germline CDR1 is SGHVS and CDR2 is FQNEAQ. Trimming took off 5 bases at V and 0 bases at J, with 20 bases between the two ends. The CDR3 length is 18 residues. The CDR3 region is CASSPVVWGSLSGNTIYF. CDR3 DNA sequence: TGTGCCAGCAGCCCCGTCGTCTGGGGTTCCCTCTCTGGAAACACCATATATTTT. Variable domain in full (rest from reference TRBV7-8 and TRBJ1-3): GAGVSQSPRYKVAKRGQDVALRCDPISGHVSLFWYQQALGQGPEFLTYFQNEAQLDKSGLPSDRFFAERPEGSVSTLKIQRTQQEDSAVYLCASSPVVWGSLSGNTIYFGEGSWLTVV.

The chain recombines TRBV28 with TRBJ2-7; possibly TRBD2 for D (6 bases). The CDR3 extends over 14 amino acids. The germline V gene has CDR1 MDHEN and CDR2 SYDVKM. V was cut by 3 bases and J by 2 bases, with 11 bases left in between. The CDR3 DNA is TGTGCCAGCAGTTTTGGTGGGGGGACCTACGAGCAGTACTTC. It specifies CASSFGGGTYEQYF.

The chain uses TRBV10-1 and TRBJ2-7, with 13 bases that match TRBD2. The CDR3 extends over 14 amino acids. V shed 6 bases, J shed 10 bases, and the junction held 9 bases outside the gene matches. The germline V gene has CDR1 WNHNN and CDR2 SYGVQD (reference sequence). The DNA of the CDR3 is TGCGCCAGCAGCTCCCGGACTAGCGGGAGTCCTCAGTACTTC. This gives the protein CASSSRTSGSPQYF.

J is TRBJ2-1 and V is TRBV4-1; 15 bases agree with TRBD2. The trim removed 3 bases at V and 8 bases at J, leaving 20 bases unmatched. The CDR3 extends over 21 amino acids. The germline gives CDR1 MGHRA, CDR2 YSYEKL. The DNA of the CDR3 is TGCGCCAGCAGCCACCTAGGACTAGCGGGAGGGTCCCCTATTAGCCCCGATGAGCAGTTCTTC. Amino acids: CASSHLGLAGGSPISPDEQFF.

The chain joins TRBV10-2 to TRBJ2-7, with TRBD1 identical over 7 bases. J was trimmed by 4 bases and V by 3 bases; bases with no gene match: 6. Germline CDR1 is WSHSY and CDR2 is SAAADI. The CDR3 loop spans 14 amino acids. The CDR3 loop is CASSDKGARYEQYF. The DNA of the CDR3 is TGCGCCAGCAGTGATAAGGGGGCGCGGTACGAGCAGTACTTC.

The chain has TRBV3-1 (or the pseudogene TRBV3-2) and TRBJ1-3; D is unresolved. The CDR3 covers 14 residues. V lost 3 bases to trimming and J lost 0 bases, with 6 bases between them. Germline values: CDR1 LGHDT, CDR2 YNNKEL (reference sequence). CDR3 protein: CASSQYSSGNTIYF. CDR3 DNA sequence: TGTGCCAGCAGCCAGTACAGCTCTGGAAACACCATATATTTT.